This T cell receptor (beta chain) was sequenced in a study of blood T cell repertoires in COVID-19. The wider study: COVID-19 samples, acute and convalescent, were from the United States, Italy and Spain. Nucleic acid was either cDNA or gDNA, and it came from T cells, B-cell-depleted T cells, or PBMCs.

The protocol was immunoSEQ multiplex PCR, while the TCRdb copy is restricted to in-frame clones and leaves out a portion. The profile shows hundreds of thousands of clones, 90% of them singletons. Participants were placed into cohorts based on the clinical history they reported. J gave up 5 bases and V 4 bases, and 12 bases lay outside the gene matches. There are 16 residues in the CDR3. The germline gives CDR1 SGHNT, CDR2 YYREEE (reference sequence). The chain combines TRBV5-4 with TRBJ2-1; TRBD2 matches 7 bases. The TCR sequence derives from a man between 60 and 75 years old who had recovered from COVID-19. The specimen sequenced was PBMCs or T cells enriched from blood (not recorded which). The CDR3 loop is CASSLSGGGQDNEQFF. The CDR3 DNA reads TGTGCCAGCAGCCTCTCTGGCGGGGGTCAAGACAATGAGCAGTTCTTC.